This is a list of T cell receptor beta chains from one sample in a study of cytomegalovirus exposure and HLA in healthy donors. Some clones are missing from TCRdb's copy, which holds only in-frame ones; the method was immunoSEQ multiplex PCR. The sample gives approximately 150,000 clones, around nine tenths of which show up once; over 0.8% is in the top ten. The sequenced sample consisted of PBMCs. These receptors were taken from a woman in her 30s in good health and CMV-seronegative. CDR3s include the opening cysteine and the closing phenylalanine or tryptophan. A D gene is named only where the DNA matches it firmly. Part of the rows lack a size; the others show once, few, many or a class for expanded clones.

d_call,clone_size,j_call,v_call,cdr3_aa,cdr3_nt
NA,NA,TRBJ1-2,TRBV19,CASSVGSPAGYTF,TGTGCCAGTAGTGTCGGGTCCCCGGCCGGCTACACCTTC
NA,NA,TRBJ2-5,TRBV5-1,CASSGWGEETQYF,TGCGCCAGCAGCGGGTGGGGGGAAGAGACCCAGTACTTC
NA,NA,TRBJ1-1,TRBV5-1,CASSLIAQNTEAFF,TGCGCCAGCAGCTTAATAGCTCAGAACACTGAAGCTTTCTTT
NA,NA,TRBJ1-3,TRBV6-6,CASSYPQGTIYF,TGTGCCAGCAGTTACCCACAGGGCACCATATATTTT
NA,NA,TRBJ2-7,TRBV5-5,CASTVTGYEQYF,TGTGCCAGCACGGTGACAGGCTACGAGCAGTACTTC
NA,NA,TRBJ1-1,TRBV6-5,CASSYSTGEAFF,TGTGCCAGCAGTTACTCGACGGGTGAAGCTTTCTTT
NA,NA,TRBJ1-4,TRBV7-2,CASSPHGAREKLFF,TGTGCCAGCAGCCCGCATGGGGCGCGGGAAAAACTGTTTTTT
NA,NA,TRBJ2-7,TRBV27,CASSLSVGSHGGTYEQYF,TGTGCCAGCAGTTTGTCAGTGGGAAGTCACGGGGGAACCTACGAGCAGTACTTC
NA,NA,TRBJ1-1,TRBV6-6,CASSYPRNTEAFF,TGTGCCAGCAGTTACCCGCGGAACACTGAAGCTTTCTTT
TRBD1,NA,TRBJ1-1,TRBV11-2,CASSLNSKTGGAFF,TGTGCCAGCAGCCTAAACTCAAAAACAGGGGGAGCTTTCTTT
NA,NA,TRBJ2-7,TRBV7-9,CATHRVGAHEQYF,TGTGCTACACACAGGGTGGGCGCCCACGAGCAGTACTTC
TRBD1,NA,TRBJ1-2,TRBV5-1,CASSPLTGTYGYTF,TGCGCCAGCAGCCCCCTGACAGGGACCTATGGCTACACCTTC
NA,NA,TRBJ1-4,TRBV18,CASSRTDEKLFF,TGTGCCAGCTCACGGACAGATGAAAAACTGTTTTTT
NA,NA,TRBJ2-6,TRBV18,CASSPPGTGANVLTF,TGTGCCAGCTCACCACCCGGGACTGGGGCCAACGTCCTGACTTTC
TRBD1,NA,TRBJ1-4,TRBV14,CASSPGTGGLLEKLFF,TGTGCCAGCAGCCCCGGGACAGGAGGCCTTCTGGAAAAACTGTTTTTT
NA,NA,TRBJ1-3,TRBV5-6,CASSLRGPLSSGNTIYF,TGTGCCAGCAGCTTGAGGGGTCCCCTGTCATCTGGAAACACCATATATTTT
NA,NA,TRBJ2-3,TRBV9,CASSVTRVTDTQYF,TGTGCCAGCAGCGTAACCAGGGTAACAGATACGCAGTATTTT
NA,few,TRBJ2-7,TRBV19,CASSSLRRAREQYF,TGTGCCAGTAGTAGTCTCAGGCGGGCTCGGGAGCAGTACTTC
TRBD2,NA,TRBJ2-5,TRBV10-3,CAISGGSGGWETQYF,TGTGCCATCAGTGGAGGTAGCGGGGGCTGGGAGACCCAGTACTTC
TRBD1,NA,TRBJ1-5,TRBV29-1,CSARTGWGNQPQHF,TGCAGCGCCCGGACAGGGTGGGGCAATCAGCCCCAGCATTTT
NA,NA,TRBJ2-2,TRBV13,CASSYTVNTGELFF,TGTGCCAGCAGCTATACAGTGAACACCGGGGAGCTGTTTTTT
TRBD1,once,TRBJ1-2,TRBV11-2,CASSRGQGGGYTF,TGTGCCAGCAGCCGGGGACAGGGGGGTGGCTACACCTTC
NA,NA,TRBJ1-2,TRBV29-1,CSVEEEGLAGLGYTF,TGCAGCGTTGAAGAGGAGGGCCTAGCAGGGCTTGGCTACACCTTC
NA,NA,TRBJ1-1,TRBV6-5,CASSYSIGAEAFF,TGTGCCAGCAGTTACTCGATAGGGGCTGAAGCTTTCTTT
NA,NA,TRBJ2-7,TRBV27,CASSLGVTYEQYF,TGTGCCAGCAGCCTAGGGGTCACATACGAGCAGTACTTC
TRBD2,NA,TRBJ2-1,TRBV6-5,CASSTQGGPFNEQFF,TGTGCCAGCAGCACCCAGGGAGGGCCCTTCAATGAGCAGTTCTTC